Shown below are 23 T cell receptor beta chains from a single sample sequenced in a study of cytomegalovirus exposure and HLA in healthy donors. TCRdb's copy holds only in-frame clones and misses some; the assay was immunoSEQ multiplex PCR. The sample lists some 150,000 clones, roughly 88% seen once, with 7.9% in the top ten. Sample: PBMCs. Every receptor here comes from a woman aged 18 to 35 in good health and CMV-seropositive.

The V call is TRBV29-1, the J call TRBJ1-5; 8 nucleotides align to TRBD1. The junction had 12 bases not matched to a gene; V was cut back by 7 bases and J by 7 bases. The length of the CDR3 is 14 residues. CDR1 is SQVTM, CDR2 ANQGSEA, per germline. For the CDR3, the DNA is TGCAGCGCTGCCTCAGGGGGCAGGGGGCAGCCCCAGCATTTT. It translates to CSAASGGRGQPQHF.

This clone has more than one count but fewer than ten. The V gene is TRBV28, the J gene TRBJ2-7; D possibly corresponds to TRBD2 (5 bases). The germline CDR1 and CDR2 sequences are MDHEN and SYDVKM. The V and J ends lost 4 bases and 5 bases respectively, with 9 bases between them. The CDR3 runs 12 residues. CDR3 DNA: TGTGCCAGCAGTTCCGGACTCGACGAGCAGTACTTC. Residues: CASSSGLDEQYF.

V gene TRBV5-4 combines with J gene TRBJ1-6; unclear D gene. Trimming stripped 0 bases from V and 11 bases from J, with 15 bases between. The CDR3 is 15 amino acids. The V gene's germline CDR1 is SGHNT and CDR2 YYREEE (reference sequence). CDR3 sequence reads: CASSLDSGTGTPLHF. Written as DNA, the CDR3 is TGTGCCAGCAGCTTGGACAGCGGCACGGGGACACCCCTCCACTTT.

The V and J genes are TRBV11-3 and TRBJ2-2; 7 positions agree with TRBD1. CDR1 SGHNT and CDR2 YENEEA come from the germline V gene. V trimming: 5 bases; J trimming: 5 bases; junction bases outside the gene matches: 8. CDR3 length: 15 residues. CDR3 in DNA: TGTGCCAGCAGCCTACGACAGGGTACGACCGGGGAGCTGTTTTTT. This encodes CASSLRQGTTGELFF.

This chain uses TRBV19 with TRBJ2-7, with D tentatively TRBD2 (5 bases). The germline V and J ends were trimmed by 0 bases and 3 bases, with 9 bases remaining between them. This CDR3 region has 14 residues. The germline V gene encodes CDR1 LNHDA and CDR2 SQIVND (reference sequence). As DNA, the CDR3 is TGTGCCAGTAGTATAGACGGGGAATTCTACGAGCAGTACTTC. Its translation is CASSIDGEFYEQYF.

This clone was seen once. The chain combines TRBV13 with TRBJ2-1; D is perhaps TRBD2 (5 bases). The CDR3 has 15 amino acids. Germline CDR1 PRHDT, CDR2 FYEKMQ (reference sequence). V lost 5 bases, J lost 0 bases, and 11 bases lay in between. CDR3 sequence: CASSRTGSSYNEQFF. The CDR3 bases are TGTGCCAGCAGCCGGACTGGGAGCTCCTACAATGAGCAGTTCTTC.

This clone has only a few counts. The CDR3 sequence is CASSLQGPGEAGYTF. CDR3 in DNA: TGTGCCAGCAGTTTACAGGGCCCGGGCGAGGCTGGCTACACCTTC. The chain combines TRBV28 with TRBJ1-2; possibly TRBD1 for D (5 bases). Trimming shortened V by 2 bases and J by 7 bases, and 17 bases separated the two germline ends. The CDR3 totals 15 residues. The germline gives CDR1 MDHEN, CDR2 SYDVKM.

CDR3 amino acids: CASSTQGTDTQYF. The DNA of the CDR3 is TGTGCCAGCAGCACTCAGGGCACAGATACGCAGTATTTT. The J gene is TRBJ2-3, the V gene TRBV9; D remains unclear. Trimming removed 4 bases at V and 1 base at J, with 7 bases between. CDR3 size: 13 residues. Germline V gene data show CDR1 as SGDLS and CDR2 as YYNGEE.

The V gene is TRBV19, the J gene TRBJ2-3; D gene uncertain. The CDR3 has 17 residues. With 0 bases removed from V and 4 bases from J, the gap between germline ends came to 17 bases. CDR1 LNHDA and CDR2 SQIVND come from the germline V gene (reference sequence). The CDR3 loop reads CASSIDFPGSVSDTQYF. CDR3 sequence (DNA): TGTGCCAGTAGTATAGATTTCCCGGGTTCGGTTTCAGATACGCAGTATTTT.

This clone has a single count. The V and J genes are TRBV6-1 and TRBJ1-3; D is unresolved. Trimming removed 6 bases from V and 0 bases from J, with 9 bases in between. Germline lookup yields CDR1 MNHNS and CDR2 SASEGT. This CDR3 comprises 14 residues. The CDR3 is CASSGIHSGNTIYF. In nucleotides, the CDR3 is TGTGCCAGCAGCGGGATTCACTCTGGAAACACCATATATTTT.

This clone appeared a few times. The chain joins TRBV9 to TRBJ1-1; D possibly corresponds to TRBD1 (5 bases). Germline CDR1 reads SGDLS; CDR2 reads YYNGEE. The CDR3 sequence is 14 residues long. Trimming took 2 bases from V and 2 from J, leaving 10 bases between them. CDR3 sequence (DNA): TGTGCCAGCAGCGTCCAGGGAATCAACACTGAAGCTTTCTTT. It specifies CASSVQGINTEAFF.

The V gene is TRBV28, the J gene TRBJ2-2; TRBD1 matches at 11 bases. CDR1 is MDHEN and CDR2 is SYDVKM in the germline V gene. J lost 7 bases, V lost 5 bases, and 12 bases had no gene match. CDR3 length equals 17 residues. CDR3 DNA sequence: TGTGCCAGCAGTCCCCACGGACAGGGGGCGCGGGGCGGGGAGCTGTTTTTT. Its protein product is CASSPHGQGARGGELFF.

The chain uses TRBV28 and TRBJ1-5; a possible D gene is TRBD1 (6 bases). The germline V gene has CDR1 MDHEN and CDR2 SYDVKM. This CDR3 spans 15 amino acids. V lost 3 bases and J lost 2, with 11 bases in between. Here the CDR3 reads CASSLPRQGNQPQHF. CDR3 bases: TGTGCCAGCAGTTTGCCCAGACAGGGCAATCAGCCCCAGCATTTT.

The V call is TRBV4-2, the J call TRBJ2-7; 9 nucleotides match TRBD2. The length of the CDR3 is 15 residues. Trimming took 2 bases from V and 2 from J; bases not matched to a gene: 4. Looked up from germline, CDR1 is LGHNA and CDR2 is YNFKEQ. CDR3 nucleotides: TGTGCCAGCAGCCAAATAGCGGGGGAGGCCTACGAGCAGTACTTC. It translates to CASSQIAGEAYEQYF.

This chain links TRBV5-1 with TRBJ2-2, with TRBD1 as a possible D gene (5 bases). V lost 0 bases, J lost 2 bases, and 8 bases lay in between. The CDR3 is 15 amino acids. The germline V gene encodes CDR1 SGHRS and CDR2 YFSETQ. Written as DNA, the CDR3 is TGCGCCAGCAGCTTGGGACAGAGAAACACCGGGGAGCTGTTTTTT. This encodes CASSLGQRNTGELFF.

The chain links TRBV30 to TRBJ1-4; D is perhaps TRBD1 (6 bases). Germline lookup yields CDR1 GTSNPN and CDR2 SVGIG (reference sequence). There are 14 residues in the CDR3. V was shortened by 4 bases and J by 8 bases, with 17 bases between the two germline ends. CDR3 sequence: CAWTRTGWEEKLFF. The CDR3 nucleotides read TGTGCCTGGACCCGAACAGGGTGGGAAGAAAAACTGTTTTTT.

This chain uses TRBV27 with TRBJ1-4; TRBD1 is a possible D gene (5 bases). Deletions cut 6 bases from V and 0 bases from J, with 8 bases between. This CDR3 is 14 amino acids long. CDR1 and CDR2 (germline): MNHEY, SMNVEV (reference sequence). The CDR3 region is CASRRGATNEKLFF. The CDR3 coding sequence is TGTGCCAGCAGACGGGGGGCAACTAATGAAAAACTGTTTTTT.

This chain uses TRBV27 with TRBJ1-6; D remains unclear. Trimming left V 3 bases short and J 9 bases short, with 9 bases between. Germline-derived CDR1 and CDR2 are MNHEY and SMNVEV (reference sequence). The CDR3 is made up of 13 amino acids. The CDR3 nucleotides are TGTGCCAGCAGTTTTATACAACCTTCACCCCTCCACTTT. As protein: CASSFIQPSPLHF.

The chain joins TRBV19 to TRBJ2-1; 7 bases are a match to TRBD2. CDR3 length: 14 residues. The trim removed 10 bases at V and 1 base at J, leaving 7 bases unmatched. The germline CDR1 and CDR2 sequences are LNHDA and SQIVND (reference sequence). The CDR3 DNA sequence: TGTGCCACCAGCGGGAAGTGGTCCTACAATGAGCAGTTCTTC. It encodes CATSGKWSYNEQFF.

This clone showed up just once. CDR3 sequence: CASSFGQGTYEQYF. CDR3 DNA sequence: TGTGCCAGCAGTTTCGGACAGGGGACCTACGAGCAGTACTTC. The chain joins TRBV6-5 to TRBJ2-7, with 9 bases identical to TRBD1. The CDR3 has 14 amino acids. V shed 4 bases, J shed 2 bases, and the junction held 3 bases outside the gene matches. The germline gives CDR1 MNHEY, CDR2 SVGAGI.

The chain links TRBV4-2 to TRBJ2-1; 9 bases fit TRBD2. The CDR3 spans 17 residues. J was trimmed by 7 bases and V by 6 bases; bases with no gene match: 16. CDR1 and CDR2 (germline): LGHNA, YNFKEQ. The DNA for the CDR3 is TGTGCCAGCAGTCCGGAGGTAGGGCGGGGGGGGAATAATGAGCAGTTCTTC. This encodes CASSPEVGRGGNNEQFF.

The chain uses TRBV2 and TRBJ1-2; 7 bases are a match to TRBD1. Germline CDR1 SNHLY, CDR2 FYNNEI. The CDR3 has 14 residues. V dropped 2 bases and J dropped 4; count of bases not matched to a gene: 4. The CDR3 region has the DNA TGTGCCAGCAGTGAATGGGCAGGGGGCTATGGCTACACCTTC. Translating gives CASSEWAGGYGYTF.

The chain employs TRBV7-9 and TRBJ2-1; 8 nucleotides agree with TRBD2. The V gene end was trimmed by 5 bases and the J gene end by 6 bases; junction bases not matched to a gene: 12. This CDR3 is 16 amino acids long. The germline gives CDR1 SEHNR, CDR2 FQNEAQ (reference sequence). The CDR3 nucleotides are TGTGCCAGCAGCCCAACCGGGACTAGAAGCATCAATGAGCAGTTCTTC. It translates to CASSPTGTRSINEQFF.